This T cell receptor beta chain was sequenced for a study of cytomegalovirus exposure and HLA in healthy donors. Both 60 Vbeta primers and 13 Jbeta primers went into the PCR. TCRdb's table, derived via immunoSEQ multiplex PCR, lists solely in-frame clones and lacks some. The sample lists 150,000 to 200,000 clones, around 85% seen once, with 1% to 1.5% in the top ten. The study, taken as a whole, reports: Per published reports, the classifier diagnosed cytomegalovirus status with high specificity and sensitivity. Among the most significant clusters, several appeared linked to common viral pathogens in a later analysis.

The V end lost 4 bases, the J end lost 5 bases, and 15 bases lay between the germline ends. The CDR3 runs 13 residues. Germline values: CDR1 SQVTM, CDR2 ANQGSEA. Details on this clone: Its antigen is still unknown.

Each of the donors was a healthy bone marrow donor. The receptor was isolated from a man in his forties or fifties in good health and CMV-seropositive. The rearrangement uses TRBV29-1 and TRBJ2-7; weak D call: TRBD2 (5 bases). The source material was PBMCs. The CDR3 sequence is CSVGRASNNEQYF. As DNA, the CDR3 is TGCAGCGTTGGGCGGGCCTCGAACAACGAGCAGTACTTC.